This TCR beta chain emerged from a study of OX40 agonist ivuxolimab in advanced cancers. Assay used: immunoSEQ multiplex PCR; TCRdb lists only in-frame clones, some missing. The sample consists of around 60,000 clones, about 90% of them appearing once. The CDR3 is 15 amino acids. CDR1 and CDR2 from the germline V gene are MDHEN and SYDVKM. Losses at the gene ends were 2 bases for V and 7 bases for J; bases not matched to a gene: 7. The sample here was CD4+ or CD8+ T cells sorted from blood, taken in a trial of the OX40 agonist ivuxolimab. The receptor's source is an adult with an advanced solid tumor such as melanoma, head and neck, liver or kidney cancer. V is TRBV28 and J is TRBJ1-4, with 7 bases that match TRBD1. CDR3 region: CASSLRSGGGEKLFF. CDR3 DNA: TGTGCCAGCAGTTTACGATCAGGGGGGGGTGAAAAACTGTTTTTT.